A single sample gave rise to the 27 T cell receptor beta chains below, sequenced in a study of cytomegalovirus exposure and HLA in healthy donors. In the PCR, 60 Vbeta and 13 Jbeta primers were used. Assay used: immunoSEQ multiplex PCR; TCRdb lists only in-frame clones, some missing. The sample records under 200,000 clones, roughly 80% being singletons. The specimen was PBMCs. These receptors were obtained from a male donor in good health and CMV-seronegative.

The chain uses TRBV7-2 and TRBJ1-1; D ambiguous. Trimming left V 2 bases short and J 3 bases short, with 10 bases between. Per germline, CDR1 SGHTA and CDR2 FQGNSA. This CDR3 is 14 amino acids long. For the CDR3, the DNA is TGTGCCAGCAGCTTACCTGGCGGGTACACTGAAGCTTTCTTT. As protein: CASSLPGGYTEAFF.

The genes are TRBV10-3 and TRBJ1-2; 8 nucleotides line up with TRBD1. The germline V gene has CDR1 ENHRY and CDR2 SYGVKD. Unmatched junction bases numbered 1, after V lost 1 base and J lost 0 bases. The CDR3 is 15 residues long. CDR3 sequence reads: CAISEWTGTNYGYTF. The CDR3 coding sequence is TGTGCCATCAGTGAGTGGACAGGGACTAACTATGGCTACACCTTC.

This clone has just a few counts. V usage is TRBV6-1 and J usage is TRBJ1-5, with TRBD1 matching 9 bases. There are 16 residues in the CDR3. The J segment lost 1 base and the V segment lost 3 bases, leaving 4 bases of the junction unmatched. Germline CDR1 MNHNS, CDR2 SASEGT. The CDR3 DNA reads TGTGCCAGCAGTGAGATAGACAGGGGGAGCAATCAGCCCCAGCATTTT. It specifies CASSEIDRGSNQPQHF.

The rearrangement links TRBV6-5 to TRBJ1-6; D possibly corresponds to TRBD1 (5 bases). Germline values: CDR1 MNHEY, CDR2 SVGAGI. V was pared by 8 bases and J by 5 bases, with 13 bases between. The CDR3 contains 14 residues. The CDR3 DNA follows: TGTGCCAGCCGGGGGGTATGGGATAATTCACCCCTCCACTTT. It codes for CASRGVWDNSPLHF.

The CDR3 protein is CAISESATGAFF. CDR3 nucleotides: TGTGCCATCAGTGAGTCGGCTACGGGGGCTTTCTTT. The V gene is TRBV10-3, the J gene TRBJ1-1, with D unresolved. CDR1 is ENHRY, CDR2 SYGVKD, per germline. V lost 0 bases and J lost 11, with 10 bases in between. The CDR3 is made up of 12 amino acids.

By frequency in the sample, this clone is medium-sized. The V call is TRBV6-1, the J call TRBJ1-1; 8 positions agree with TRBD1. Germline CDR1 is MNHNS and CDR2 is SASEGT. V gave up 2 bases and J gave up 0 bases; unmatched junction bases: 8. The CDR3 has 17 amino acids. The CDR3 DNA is TGTGCCAGCAGTGAATTTACAGGGGGGAGCGTGAACACTGAAGCTTTCTTT. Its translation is CASSEFTGGSVNTEAFF.

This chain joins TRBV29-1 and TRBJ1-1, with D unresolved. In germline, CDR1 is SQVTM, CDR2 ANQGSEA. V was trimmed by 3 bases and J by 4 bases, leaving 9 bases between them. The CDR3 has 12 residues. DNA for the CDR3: TGCAGCGTTGAGGGAGACGGCACTGAAGCTTTCTTT. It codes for CSVEGDGTEAFF.

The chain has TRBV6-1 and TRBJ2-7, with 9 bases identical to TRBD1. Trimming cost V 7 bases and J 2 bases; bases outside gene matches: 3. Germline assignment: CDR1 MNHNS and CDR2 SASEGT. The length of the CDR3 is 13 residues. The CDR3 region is CASTRDRAYEQYF. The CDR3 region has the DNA TGTGCCAGCACTCGGGACAGGGCCTACGAGCAGTACTTC.

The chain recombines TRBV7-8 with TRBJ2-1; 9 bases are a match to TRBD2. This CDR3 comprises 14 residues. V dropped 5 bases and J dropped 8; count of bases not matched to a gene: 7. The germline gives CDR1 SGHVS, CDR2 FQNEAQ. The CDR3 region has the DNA TGTGCCAGCAGCAAACTAGCGGGCAGGGATGAGCAGTTCTTC. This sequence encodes CASSKLAGRDEQFF.

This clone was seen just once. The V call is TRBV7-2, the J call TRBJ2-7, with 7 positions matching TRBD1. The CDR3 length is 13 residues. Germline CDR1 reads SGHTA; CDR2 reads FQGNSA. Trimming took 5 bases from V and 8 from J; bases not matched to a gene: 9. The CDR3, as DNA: TGTGCCAGCAGCGGACGCGGACAGGACAAGCAGTACTTC. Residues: CASSGRGQDKQYF.

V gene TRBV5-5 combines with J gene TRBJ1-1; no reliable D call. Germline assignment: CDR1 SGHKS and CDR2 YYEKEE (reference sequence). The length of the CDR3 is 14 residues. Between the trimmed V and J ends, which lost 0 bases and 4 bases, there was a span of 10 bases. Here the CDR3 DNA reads TGTGCCAGCAGCTTGGTTCTCTTTAGCACTGAAGCTTTCTTT. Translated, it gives CASSLVLFSTEAFF.

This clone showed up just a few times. CDR3 region: CSARGDRVAFF. The CDR3 nucleotides read TGCAGTGCTAGAGGCGACAGGGTTGCTTTCTTT. V gene TRBV20-1 combines with J gene TRBJ1-1; 7 bases are shared with TRBD1. This CDR3 region has 11 residues. Germline lookup yields CDR1 DFQATT and CDR2 SNEGSKA (reference sequence). Trimming took 1 base from V and 11 from J; bases not matched to a gene: 4.

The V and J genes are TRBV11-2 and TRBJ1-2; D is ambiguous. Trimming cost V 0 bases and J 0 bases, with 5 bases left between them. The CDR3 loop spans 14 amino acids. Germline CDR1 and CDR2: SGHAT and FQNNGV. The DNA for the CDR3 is TGTGCCAGCAGCTTAGAACAGTCTAACTATGGCTACACCTTC. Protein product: CASSLEQSNYGYTF.

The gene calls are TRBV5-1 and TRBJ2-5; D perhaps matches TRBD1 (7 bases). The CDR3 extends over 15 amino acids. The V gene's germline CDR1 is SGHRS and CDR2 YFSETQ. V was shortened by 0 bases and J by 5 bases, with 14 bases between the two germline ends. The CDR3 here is CASSLGSGGGETQYF. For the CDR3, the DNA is TGCGCCAGCAGCTTGGGGTCAGGGGGAGGCGAGACCCAGTACTTC.

CDR3 nucleotides: TGTGCCAGCAGCCACCCGGGCTCTGGAAACACCATATATTTT. Translation: CASSHPGSGNTIYF. The chain uses TRBV7-2 and TRBJ1-3; D unresolved. Germline V gene data show CDR1 as SGHTA and CDR2 as FQGNSA. The CDR3 has 14 residues. Trimming removed 5 bases from V and 0 bases from J, with 8 bases in between.

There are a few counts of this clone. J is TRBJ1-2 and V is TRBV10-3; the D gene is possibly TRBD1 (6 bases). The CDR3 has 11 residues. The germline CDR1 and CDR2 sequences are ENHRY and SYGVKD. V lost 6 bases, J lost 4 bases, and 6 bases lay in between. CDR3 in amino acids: CAIRTGYGYTF. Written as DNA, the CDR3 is TGTGCCATCAGGACAGGCTATGGCTACACCTTC.

CDR3: CASSIRGAETEAFF. CDR3 nucleotides: TGTGCCAGTAGTATCCGGGGGGCCGAGACTGAAGCTTTCTTT. The V and J genes are TRBV19 and TRBJ1-1; D may be TRBD1 (6 bases). CDR3 length equals 14 residues. V dropped 3 bases and J dropped 5 bases, with 13 bases sitting between them. From germline, CDR1 is LNHDA and CDR2 SQIVND (reference sequence).

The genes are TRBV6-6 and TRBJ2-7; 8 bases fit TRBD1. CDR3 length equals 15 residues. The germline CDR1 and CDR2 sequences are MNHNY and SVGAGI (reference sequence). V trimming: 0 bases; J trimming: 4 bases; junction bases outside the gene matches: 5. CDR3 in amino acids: CASSYSRTGFYEQYF. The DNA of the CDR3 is TGTGCCAGCAGTTACTCGCGGACAGGGTTTTACGAGCAGTACTTC.

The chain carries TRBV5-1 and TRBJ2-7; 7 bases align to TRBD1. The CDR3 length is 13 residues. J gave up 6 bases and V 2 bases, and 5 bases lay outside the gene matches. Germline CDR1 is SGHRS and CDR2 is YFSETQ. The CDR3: CASSFQGVSEQYF. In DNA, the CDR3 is TGCGCCAGCAGCTTCCAGGGGGTAAGCGAGCAGTACTTC.

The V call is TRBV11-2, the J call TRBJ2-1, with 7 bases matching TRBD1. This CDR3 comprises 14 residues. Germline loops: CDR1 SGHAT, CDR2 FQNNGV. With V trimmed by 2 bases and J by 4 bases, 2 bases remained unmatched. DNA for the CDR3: TGTGCCAGCAGCTTAACAGGGGTGTACAATGAGCAGTTCTTC. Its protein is CASSLTGVYNEQFF.

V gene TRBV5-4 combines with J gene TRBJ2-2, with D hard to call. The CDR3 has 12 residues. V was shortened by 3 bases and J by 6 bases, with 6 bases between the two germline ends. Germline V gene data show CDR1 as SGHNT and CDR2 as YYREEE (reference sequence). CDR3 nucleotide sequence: TGTGCCAGCAGCTCTCTTCCCGGGGAGCTGTTTTTT. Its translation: CASSSLPGELFF.

In DNA, the CDR3 is TGTGCCATCAGTGGGAGGGCTCGGGGGGACACTGAAGCTTTCTTT. As protein: CAISGRARGDTEAFF. The rearrangement uses TRBV10-3 and TRBJ1-1; possibly TRBD1 for D (5 bases). This CDR3 is 15 amino acids long. The germline CDR1 and CDR2 sequences are ENHRY and SYGVKD. V was clipped by 4 bases and J by 3 bases, with 15 bases between them.

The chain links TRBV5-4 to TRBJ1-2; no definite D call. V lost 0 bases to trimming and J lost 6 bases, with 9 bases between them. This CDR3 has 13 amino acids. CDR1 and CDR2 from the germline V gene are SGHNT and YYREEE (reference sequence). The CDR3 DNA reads TGTGCCAGCAGCTTGGTAGCTAAGGATGGCTACACCTTC. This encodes CASSLVAKDGYTF.

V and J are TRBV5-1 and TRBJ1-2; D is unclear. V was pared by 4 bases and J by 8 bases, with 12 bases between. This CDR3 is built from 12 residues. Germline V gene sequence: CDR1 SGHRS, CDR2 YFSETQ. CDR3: CASSDGRRGYTF. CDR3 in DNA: TGCGCCAGCAGCGACGGACGGAGGGGCTACACCTTC.

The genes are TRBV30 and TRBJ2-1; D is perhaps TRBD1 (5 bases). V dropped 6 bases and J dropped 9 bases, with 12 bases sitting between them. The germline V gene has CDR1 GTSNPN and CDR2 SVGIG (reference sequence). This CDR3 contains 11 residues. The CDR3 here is CACGQGPEQFF. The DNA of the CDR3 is TGTGCCTGTGGGCAGGGCCCTGAGCAGTTCTTC.

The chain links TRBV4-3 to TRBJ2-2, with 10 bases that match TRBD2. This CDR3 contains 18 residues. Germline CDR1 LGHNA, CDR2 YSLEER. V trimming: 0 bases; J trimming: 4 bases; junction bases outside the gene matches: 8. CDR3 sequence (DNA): TGCGCCAGCAGCCAAGATCCGGTCTCTAGCGGGGGCACCGGGGAGCTGTTTTTT. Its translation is CASSQDPVSSGGTGELFF.

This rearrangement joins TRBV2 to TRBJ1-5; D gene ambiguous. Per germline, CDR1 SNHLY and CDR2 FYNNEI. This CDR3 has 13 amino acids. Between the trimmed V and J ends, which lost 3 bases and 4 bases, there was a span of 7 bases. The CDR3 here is CASSENENQPQHF. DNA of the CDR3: TGTGCCAGCAGTGAGAACGAGAATCAGCCCCAGCATTTT.